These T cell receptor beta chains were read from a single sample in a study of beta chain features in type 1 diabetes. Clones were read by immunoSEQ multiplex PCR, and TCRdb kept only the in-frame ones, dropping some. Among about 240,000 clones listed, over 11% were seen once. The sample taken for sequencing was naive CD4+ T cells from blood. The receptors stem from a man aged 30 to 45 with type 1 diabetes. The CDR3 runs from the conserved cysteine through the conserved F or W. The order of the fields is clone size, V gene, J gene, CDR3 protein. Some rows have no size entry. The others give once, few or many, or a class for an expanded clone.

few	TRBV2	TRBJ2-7	CASSGGRGSSYEQYF
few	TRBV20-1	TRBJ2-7	CSARVAREQYF
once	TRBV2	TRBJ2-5	CASPSSHTGSQETQYF
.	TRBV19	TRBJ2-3	CASSPGRGLLSSTQYF
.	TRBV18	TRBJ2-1	CASSPQTGVNEQFF
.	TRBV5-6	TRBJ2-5	CASRGTGEGETQYF
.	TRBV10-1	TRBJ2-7	CASSESTGQESYEQYF
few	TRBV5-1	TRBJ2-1	CASSFGGSSYNEQFF
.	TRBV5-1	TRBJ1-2	CASSFGQPNYGYTF
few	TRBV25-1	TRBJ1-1	CPGSRPEAFF
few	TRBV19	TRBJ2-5	CASSTGTFGRPGETQYF
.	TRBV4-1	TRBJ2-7	CASSRTSEGPIREQYF
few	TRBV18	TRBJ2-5	CASSPIEGLAVETQYF
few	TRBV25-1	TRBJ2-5	CASSRNRGQEETQYF